The 31 T cell receptor beta chains below come from one sample, sequenced in a study of graft-versus-host responses after intestinal transplantation. Clones were read by immunoSEQ multiplex PCR, and TCRdb kept only the in-frame ones, dropping some. The data hold roughly 46,000 clones, with about 93% observed a single time. Sequenced material: PBMCs, taken roughly 860 days after a first intestinal transplant, on the day of a second. These receptors came from a human patient who received an intestinal transplant, so some T cells may come from the graft donor.

The V call is TRBV2, the J call TRBJ2-2; a possible D gene is TRBD1 (6 bases). Trimming cost V 8 bases and J 5 bases, with 15 bases left between them. Germline lookup yields CDR1 SNHLY and CDR2 FYNNEI. The CDR3 contains 14 residues. Here the CDR3 reads CASHGAGVTGELFF. The CDR3 DNA is TGTGCCAGCCATGGGGCAGGGGTGACCGGGGAGCTGTTTTTT. Together with reference TRBV2 and TRBJ2-2, the CDR3 gives the full variable domain: EPEVTQTPSHQVTQMGQEVILRCVPISNHLYFYWYRQILGQKVEFLVSFYNNEISEKSEIFDDQFSVERPDGSNFTLKIRSTKLEDSAMYFCASHGAGVTGELFFGEGSRLTVL.

This rearrangement joins TRBV15 to TRBJ2-7, with TRBD1 matching over 8 bases. After removal of 5 bases from V and 4 bases from J, the junction contained 4 bases not matched to a gene. CDR3 length equals 13 residues. The germline V gene has CDR1 LNHNV and CDR2 YYDKDF (reference sequence). CDR3 sequence: CATSSGQGYEQYF. The DNA of the CDR3 is TGTGCCACCAGCTCAGGACAGGGTTACGAGCAGTACTTC.

This clone was recorded a few times. Other DNA sequences in the same sample also yield this CDR3. This rearrangement joins TRBV11-2 to TRBJ1-2; D is unresolved. V lost 2 bases and J lost 8, with 15 bases in between. CDR1 and CDR2 from the germline V gene are SGHAT and FQNNGV. This CDR3 contains 14 residues. CDR3 in amino acids: CASSLSGPGWGYTF. The CDR3 bases are TGTGCCAGCAGCTTAAGCGGACCGGGGTGGGGCTACACCTTC.

A remark on this clone: Sequence at one end of the junction differs from germline and may be a read error. The chain joins TRBV7-7 to TRBJ2-1; D is unclear. Germline CDR1 is SSHAT and CDR2 is FNYEAQ (reference sequence). This CDR3 has 15 residues. In nucleotides, the CDR3 is TGTGCTAGCAGCCCAGACCGGAACTCCTACAATGAGCAGTTCTTC. It yields the protein CASSPDRNSYNEQFF.

J is TRBJ1-6 and V is TRBV6-5, with 9 bases that match TRBD1. The CDR3 is made up of 15 amino acids. Trimming took 6 bases from V and 5 from J; bases not matched to a gene: 5. In germline, CDR1 is MNHEY, CDR2 SVGAGI. CDR3 DNA sequence: TGTGCCAGCAGATTTGACAGGGGGGATAATTCACCCCTCCACTTT. Translation gives CASRFDRGDNSPLHF.

The rearrangement links TRBV4-2 to TRBJ1-1; D gene ambiguous. Trimming shortened V by 4 bases and J by 1 base, and 10 bases separated the two germline ends. The CDR3 spans 14 residues. Germline assignment: CDR1 LGHNA and CDR2 YNFKEQ. CDR3 in amino acids: CASSPLTRNTEAFF. The CDR3 region has the DNA TGTGCCAGCAGCCCCCTCACAAGGAACACTGAAGCTTTCTTT.

This chain connects TRBV5-1 to TRBJ1-3, with 8 bases lining up with TRBD1. The germline gives CDR1 SGHRS, CDR2 YFSETQ. This CDR3 region has 19 residues. V was clipped by 5 bases and J by 0 bases; unmatched bases: 16. The CDR3 nucleotides read TGCGCCAGCAGTTATCATCCAGGGACAGGCATAACCTCTGGAAACACCATATATTTT. Amino acids: CASSYHPGTGITSGNTIYF.

The gene calls are TRBV18 and TRBJ2-7; D unresolved. Germline-derived CDR1 and CDR2 are KGHSH and LQKENI. V was pared by 3 bases and J by 6 bases, with 12 bases between. The CDR3 is made up of 13 amino acids. CDR3 coding DNA: TGTGCCAGCTCACCTCCTCGGGCCGGCGAGCAGTACTTC. This sequence encodes CASSPPRAGEQYF.

The chain combines TRBV6-5 with TRBJ2-7, with no clear D. Between the trimmed V and J ends, which lost 4 bases and 0 bases, there was a span of 10 bases. Germline CDR1 MNHEY, CDR2 SVGAGI. The CDR3 totals 14 residues. The DNA of the CDR3 is TGTGCCAGCAGTTTTGAGTTGATCTCCTACGAGCAGTACTTC. Protein sequence: CASSFELISYEQYF.

The chain couples TRBV7-8 to TRBJ1-5; tentative D call: TRBD1 (5 bases). Per the germline V gene, CDR1 is SGHVS and CDR2 is FQNEAQ. Trimming removed 4 bases at V and 3 bases at J, with 13 bases between. CDR3 length equals 15 residues. The CDR3: CASSYDWGYNQPQHF. The CDR3 DNA reads TGTGCCAGCAGCTACGATTGGGGCTACAATCAGCCCCAGCATTTT. Full variable domain (outside the CDR3, taken from reference TRBV7-8 and TRBJ1-5): GAGVSQSPRYKVAKRGQDVALRCDPISGHVSLFWYQQALGQGPEFLTYFQNEAQLDKSGLPSDRFFAERPEGSVSTLKIQRTQQEDSAVYLCASSYDWGYNQPQHFGDGTRLSIL.

The gene calls are TRBV28 and TRBJ2-7; TRBD2 aligns across 7 bases. This CDR3 is 17 amino acids long. Germline values: CDR1 MDHEN, CDR2 SYDVKM. The J segment lost 0 bases and the V segment lost 4 bases, leaving 12 bases of the junction unmatched. This chain's CDR3 is CASSSVPGGFPSYEQYF. The CDR3 DNA reads as TGTGCCAGCAGTTCCGTCCCCGGGGGGTTCCCCTCCTACGAGCAGTACTTC.

This chain connects TRBV18 to TRBJ2-2, with D possibly matching TRBD2 (5 bases). Trimming cost V 6 bases and J 1 base, with 15 bases left between them. Germline V gives CDR1 KGHSH, CDR2 LQKENI. CDR3 length: 16 amino acids. The CDR3 sequence: CASSRERTGNTGELFF. The CDR3 DNA reads as TGTGCCAGCTCGCGTGAGCGGACGGGGAACACCGGGGAGCTGTTTTTT.

The chain joins TRBV9 to TRBJ2-2, with D unclear. Germline V lookup: CDR1 SGDLS, CDR2 YYNGEE. The CDR3 runs 15 residues. Trimming cost V 3 bases and J 1 base, with 10 bases left between them. CDR3 protein: CASSGRMENTGELFF. In DNA, the CDR3 is TGTGCCAGCAGCGGTCGAATGGAGAACACCGGGGAGCTGTTTTTT.

The rearrangement joins TRBV11-1 to TRBJ2-1; 11 bases line up with TRBD2. Germline assignment: CDR1 SGHAT and CDR2 FQDESV (reference sequence). V gave up 1 base and J gave up 10 bases; unmatched junction bases: 6. The CDR3 consists of 15 residues. The CDR3 region has the DNA TGTGCCAGCAGCTTAGAACTAGCGGGAGCTGGAGAGCAGTTCTTC. Its translation: CASSLELAGAGEQFF.

The chain combines TRBV2 with TRBJ2-4; TRBD2 matches 15 bases. The V and J ends lost 0 bases and 15 bases, in that order; junction bases with no gene match: 6. This CDR3 contains 15 residues. Per germline, CDR1 SNHLY and CDR2 FYNNEI. The CDR3 protein is CASSEASGLAGGRYF. For the CDR3, the DNA is TGTGCCAGCAGTGAAGCGTCAGGACTAGCGGGAGGGCGGTACTTC.

A single count supports this clone. V and J are TRBV6-1 and TRBJ2-7; 11 nucleotides match TRBD2. After removal of 7 bases from V and 3 bases from J, the junction contained 8 bases not matched to a gene. The CDR3 runs to 15 residues. The V gene's germline CDR1 is MNHNS and CDR2 SASEGT. CDR3 DNA: TGTGCCAGCACCCTCGGGACTAGCGGCAACTACGAGCAGTACTTC. It yields the protein CASTLGTSGNYEQYF.

The J gene is TRBJ1-5, the V gene TRBV6-1; 7 nucleotides match TRBD1. This CDR3 has 13 amino acids. Germline trimming cut 5 bases from V and 6 bases from J; bases unmatched to any gene: 4. CDR1 MNHNS and CDR2 SASEGT come from the germline V gene. CDR3 in amino acids: CASSRGRFQPQHF. The DNA for the CDR3 is TGTGCCAGCAGTAGGGGGCGCTTTCAGCCCCAGCATTTT.

The genes are TRBV28 and TRBJ1-1; TRBD1 agrees at 7 bases. The V segment lost 7 bases and the J segment 0 bases; nucleotides outside the gene matches: 5. From germline, CDR1 is MDHEN and CDR2 SYDVKM. The CDR3 runs to 14 residues. As DNA, the CDR3 is TGTGCCAGCAAGGTGGGACAGATGAACACTGAAGCTTTCTTT. This encodes CASKVGQMNTEAFF. The entire variable domain, with the rest obtained from reference TRBV28 and TRBJ1-1, is as follows: DVKVTQSSRYLVKRTGEKVFLECVQDMDHENMFWYRQDPGLGLRLIYFSYDVKMKEKGDIPEGYSVSREKKERFSLILESASTNQTSMYLCASKVGQMNTEAFFGQGTRLTVV.

The genes are TRBV6-1 and TRBJ1-5; 7 nucleotides align to TRBD1. Trimming removed 7 bases from V and 2 bases from J; junction bases left unmatched: 5. Germline CDR1 MNHNS, CDR2 SASEGT. This CDR3 has 14 amino acids. The CDR3 here is CASKQGTGNQPQHF. CDR3 nucleotide sequence: TGTGCCAGCAAACAGGGGACAGGCAATCAGCCCCAGCATTTT.

The chain couples TRBV6-5 to TRBJ2-2; TRBD1 matches 7 bases. In germline, CDR1 is MNHEY, CDR2 SVGAGI. The CDR3 extends over 15 amino acids. The junction had 7 bases not matched to a gene; V was cut back by 7 bases and J by 2 bases. The CDR3 protein is CASNTRQGNTGELFF. The CDR3 DNA follows: TGTGCCAGCAATACTAGACAGGGCAACACCGGGGAGCTGTTTTTT.

The table lists this clone with a count of one. This chain links TRBV6-1 with TRBJ2-1; D is perhaps TRBD1 (6 bases). V lost 4 bases to trimming and J lost 1 base, with 20 bases between them. The germline CDR1 and CDR2 sequences are MNHNS and SASEGT. The CDR3 covers 18 residues. The DNA for the CDR3 is TGTGCCAGCAGTGTCGTCCTTCAAGGGGGATCGTCCTACAATGAGCAGTTCTTC. This codes for CASSVVLQGGSSYNEQFF.

There are a few counts of this clone. Other DNA variants within this sample encode the same CDR3. The gene calls are TRBV5-1 and TRBJ2-1; 7 bases are shared with TRBD2. Per germline, CDR1 SGHRS and CDR2 YFSETQ. The CDR3 sequence is 17 residues long. The ends lost 4 bases at V and 7 bases at J; junction bases unmatched: 17. In DNA form, the CDR3 reads TGCGCCAGCAGCCTGGGGGGTCGCCGGGAGGCAGGGAATGAGCAGTTCTTC. It yields the protein CASSLGGRREAGNEQFF. The full variable domain, in which reference TRBV5-1 and TRBJ2-1 provide the parts outside the CDR3, is KAGVTQTPRYLIKTRGQQVTLSCSPISGHRSVSWYQQTPGQGLQFLFEYFSETQRNKGNFPGRFSGRQFSNSRSEMNVSTLELGDSALYLCASSLGGRREAGNEQFFGPGTRLTVL.

The V call is TRBV28, the J call TRBJ2-1, with 7 bases lining up with TRBD2. The V and J ends lost 3 bases and 4 bases, in that order; junction bases with no gene match: 6. The CDR3 spans 15 residues. Per the germline V gene, CDR1 is MDHEN and CDR2 is SYDVKM. The CDR3: CASSFGGSGYNEQFF. DNA of the CDR3: TGTGCCAGCAGTTTTGGCGGGAGCGGGTACAATGAGCAGTTCTTC.

The rearrangement joins TRBV4-1 to TRBJ2-7; D may be TRBD2 (6 bases). Trimming stripped 8 bases from V and 5 bases from J, with 22 bases between. The CDR3 has 15 residues. Germline V gene sequence: CDR1 MGHRA, CDR2 YSYEKL. CDR3 coding DNA: TGCGCCAGCCGACCGGAGGGCACCCAGACGGACGAGCAGTACTTC. It is translated as CASRPEGTQTDEQYF.

The rearrangement links TRBV9 to TRBJ1-1, with 11 bases lining up with TRBD1. J lost 7 bases, V lost 4 bases, and 9 bases had no gene match. CDR3 length: 15 amino acids. Germline V gene data show CDR1 as SGDLS and CDR2 as YYNGEE. The CDR3 DNA is TGTGCCAGCAGCCTGAGGACAGGGGGCTTTGGTGAAGCTTTCTTT. Protein sequence: CASSLRTGGFGEAFF.

The J gene is TRBJ2-7, the V gene TRBV5-1, with no clear D. Per the germline V gene, CDR1 is SGHRS and CDR2 is YFSETQ. The CDR3 sequence is 15 residues long. V was trimmed by 3 bases and J by 3 bases, leaving 16 bases between them. CDR3: CASSSVGGRRYEQYF. CDR3 nucleotide sequence: TGCGCCAGCAGCTCGGTCGGTGGCAGGCGCTACGAGCAGTACTTC.

The rearrangement uses TRBV21-1 and TRBJ2-5; the table's D call of TRBD2 was not tested on the DNA. TRBV21-1 is a documented pseudogene. The CDR3 contains 16 residues. Written as DNA, the CDR3 is TGTGCCAGCAGCTCCCAGCGGGAGGGCCTCGGGGAGACCCAGTACTTC. It codes for CASSSQREGLGETQYF.

The chain joins TRBV20-1 to TRBJ1-5; D gene unclear. Trimming stripped 0 bases from V and 6 bases from J, with 0 bases between. Germline CDR1 is DFQATT and CDR2 is SNEGSKA (reference sequence). The CDR3 runs 10 residues. CDR3 protein: CSARDQPQHF. The CDR3 nucleotides are TGCAGTGCTAGAGATCAGCCCCAGCATTTT.

The chain carries TRBV19 and TRBJ1-1; tentative D call: TRBD1 (5 bases). CDR1 LNHDA and CDR2 SQIVND come from the germline V gene (reference sequence). The CDR3 is 13 amino acids. V lost 5 bases to trimming and J lost 1 base, with 8 bases between them. CDR3 in amino acids: CASSGRANTEAFF. CDR3 coding DNA: TGTGCCAGTAGTGGCAGGGCGAACACTGAAGCTTTCTTT.

The chain employs TRBV27 and TRBJ2-7, with D unclear. Trimming removed 0 bases at V and 2 bases at J, with 8 bases between. This CDR3 has 14 amino acids. Per the germline V gene, CDR1 is MNHEY and CDR2 is SMNVEV (reference sequence). The CDR3 sequence is CASSLSGGTYEQYF. The CDR3 bases are TGTGCCAGCAGTTTATCAGGCGGTACCTACGAGCAGTACTTC.

The sample holds a few counts of this clone. This rearrangement joins TRBV29-1 to TRBJ2-7; perhaps TRBD1 as D (5 bases). V dropped 2 bases and J dropped 5 bases, with 13 bases sitting between them. This CDR3 has 13 residues. Germline values: CDR1 SQVTM, CDR2 ANQGSEA. The CDR3 nucleotides read TGCAGCGTTGAAAACCCCTGGGGCGACGAGCAGTACTTC. This sequence encodes CSVENPWGDEQYF.